These 20 T cell receptor beta chains came from one sample sequenced in a study of blood T cell repertoires in COVID-19. Sequencing was performed with immunoSEQ multiplex PCR; in TCRdb, only in-frame clones are kept and a portion is missing. Among over 100,000 clones listed, about 85% were seen once. Sample: peripheral blood. The receptors were gathered from a man aged 35 to 55 with acute or convalescent COVID-19.

The chain combines TRBV3-1 (or the pseudogene TRBV3-2) with TRBJ1-2; no firm D call. V lost 0 bases, J lost 4 bases, and 6 bases lay in between. CDR3 length: 13 amino acids. From germline, CDR1 is LGHDT and CDR2 YNNKEL (reference sequence). The CDR3 DNA reads TGTGCCAGCAGCCAAGATATCCGCTATGGCTACACCTTC. Translating gives CASSQDIRYGYTF.

The chain carries TRBV7-9 and TRBJ2-1; D not certain. Germline V gives CDR1 SEHNR, CDR2 FQNEAQ (reference sequence). This CDR3 contains 10 residues. Trimming removed 3 bases from V and 10 bases from J, with 4 bases in between. Written as DNA, the CDR3 is TGTGCCAGCAGCTTCAGAGAGCAGTTCTTC. It encodes CASSFREQFF.

The rearrangement links TRBV7-2 to TRBJ2-7; possible D gene TRBD2, 6 bases. V was cut by 0 bases and J by 0 bases, with 9 bases left in between. CDR1 and CDR2 (germline): SGHTA, FQGNSA. This CDR3 contains 15 residues. The CDR3 DNA follows: TGTGCCAGCAGCTTAGCAAGCGGGTACTCCTACGAGCAGTACTTC. Translating gives CASSLASGYSYEQYF.

As for this clone: The junction differs from germline at one of its ends, possibly a read error. The genes are TRBV4-2 and TRBJ2-3, with 10 bases that match TRBD2. The CDR3 runs to 18 residues. The germline V gene encodes CDR1 LGHNA and CDR2 YNFKEQ. The CDR3 region is CASSQDLGLAGVTGTQYF. Written as DNA, the CDR3 is TGTGCCAGCAGCCAAGATCTTGGTCTAGCGGGGGTCACAGGTACGCAGTATTTT.

The rearrangement links TRBV19 to TRBJ1-2; perhaps TRBD1 as D (5 bases). Germline values: CDR1 LNHDA, CDR2 SQIVND (reference sequence). The CDR3 covers 13 residues. V lost 5 bases to trimming and J lost 3 bases, with 10 bases between them. CDR3 in DNA: TGTGCCAGTAGTCATTCAGGGTACTATGGCTACACCTTC. This sequence encodes CASSHSGYYGYTF.

This sequence joins TRBV18 and TRBJ1-1; D is perhaps TRBD1 (6 bases). Germline CDR1 is KGHSH and CDR2 is LQKENI. This CDR3 comprises 15 residues. V lost 2 bases to trimming and J lost 2 bases, with 12 bases between them. The CDR3 DNA follows: TGTGCCAGCTCACCAAGAGTACAGGGTAACACTGAAGCTTTCTTT. Translation: CASSPRVQGNTEAFF.

In its sample, this clone was seen once. This chain links TRBV29-1 with TRBJ2-7; 9 nucleotides line up with TRBD2. The CDR3 extends over 15 amino acids. CDR1 is SQVTM, CDR2 ANQGSEA, per germline. With V trimmed by 5 bases and J by 0 bases, 8 bases remained unmatched. The CDR3 bases are TGCAGCGTTTTACATAGCGGGAGCCCCTCCTACGAGCAGTACTTC. It encodes CSVLHSGSPSYEQYF.

This chain links TRBV28 with TRBJ2-3; the match to TRBD2 covers 12 bases. Germline V CDR1 and CDR2: MDHEN, SYDVKM. The CDR3 totals 22 residues. J gave up 1 base and V 8 bases, and 25 bases lay outside the gene matches. The CDR3 loop reads CASSLVGSLLAGGLGGTDTQYF. CDR3 nucleotides: TGTGCCAGCTCCCTTGTGGGGTCCCTACTAGCGGGGGGACTCGGCGGCACAGATACGCAGTATTTT.

V and J are TRBV5-4 and TRBJ1-2; 9 bases line up with TRBD1. From germline, CDR1 is SGHNT and CDR2 YYREEE (reference sequence). V was pared by 0 bases and J by 5 bases, with 8 bases of the junction left unmatched. CDR3 length: 16 residues. CDR3 DNA sequence: TGTGCCAGCAGCTTGGCCCGACAGGGGGATAGGTATGGCTACACCTTC. Its translation is CASSLARQGDRYGYTF.

The chain joins TRBV7-9 to TRBJ2-5; perhaps TRBD1 as D (6 bases). Trimming removed 1 base from V and 5 bases from J, with 11 bases in between. The CDR3 is 14 residues long. Per the germline V gene, CDR1 is SEHNR and CDR2 is FQNEAQ (reference sequence). CDR3 in amino acids: CASSLVGGMETQYF. CDR3 sequence (DNA): TGTGCCAGCAGCTTAGTAGGGGGTATGGAGACCCAGTACTTC.

The gene calls are TRBV7-9 and TRBJ1-2; no clear D gene. Germline CDR1 and CDR2: SEHNR and FQNEAQ (reference sequence). V gave up 5 bases and J gave up 2 bases, with 9 bases separating them. This CDR3 has 13 amino acids. For the CDR3, the DNA is TGTGCCAGCAGCCCACACATCAACTATGGCTACACCTTC. Translating it yields CASSPHINYGYTF. Filled out from reference TRBV7-9 and TRBJ1-2, the complete variable domain reads DTGVSQNPRHKITKRGQNVTFRCDPISEHNRLYWYRQTLGQGPEFLTYFQNEAQLEKSRLLSDRFSAERPKGSFSTLEIQRTEQGDSAMYLCASSPHINYGYTFGSGTRLTVV.

V usage is TRBV28 and J usage is TRBJ2-1, with 7 positions matching TRBD1. Germline trimming cut 6 bases from V and 7 bases from J; bases unmatched to any gene: 9. There are 14 residues in the CDR3. Germline V gene data show CDR1 as MDHEN and CDR2 as SYDVKM. CDR3 coding DNA: TGTGCCAGCAGACCTACAGGGGCTCGTAATGAGCAGTTCTTC. This codes for CASRPTGARNEQFF. The entire variable domain, with the rest obtained from reference TRBV28 and TRBJ2-1, is as follows: DVKVTQSSRYLVKRTGEKVFLECVQDMDHENMFWYRQDPGLGLRLIYFSYDVKMKEKGDIPEGYSVSREKKERFSLILESASTNQTSMYLCASRPTGARNEQFFGPGTRLTVL.

This clone was picked up a small number of times. CDR3 in amino acids: CASSLVAGQSYSNQPQHF. CDR3 in DNA: TGTGCCAGCAGCTTAGTGGCGGGACAGTCCTACAGCAATCAGCCCCAGCATTTT. The chain carries TRBV7-9 and TRBJ1-5; 7 bases fit TRBD1. The germline gives CDR1 SEHNR, CDR2 FQNEAQ (reference sequence). The trim removed 1 base at V and 1 base at J, leaving 10 bases unmatched. The CDR3 length is 18 residues.

This rearrangement joins TRBV18 to TRBJ2-5; 13 bases are a match to TRBD2. Unmatched junction bases numbered 7, after V lost 4 bases and J lost 5 bases. The CDR3 sequence is 16 residues long. Per the germline V gene, CDR1 is KGHSH and CDR2 is LQKENI. CDR3 residues: CASSLTSGGTSETQYF. CDR3 nucleotide sequence: TGTGCCAGCTCACTGACTAGCGGGGGGACCTCGGAGACCCAGTACTTC.

This clone was seen only once. This chain joins TRBV24-1 and TRBJ2-7; TRBD2 matches at 9 bases. With V trimmed by 3 bases and J by 0 bases, 2 bases remained unmatched. Germline CDR1 reads KGHDR; CDR2 reads SFDVKD. The CDR3 is 15 residues long. The CDR3 protein is CATSDPTSGSYEQYF. In nucleotides, the CDR3 is TGTGCCACCAGTGATCCGACTAGCGGCTCCTACGAGCAGTACTTC.

V usage is TRBV14 and J usage is TRBJ1-1; D unclear. Germline V gene data show CDR1 as SGHDN and CDR2 as FVKESK. The length of the CDR3 is 13 residues. V was cut by 3 bases and J by 0 bases, with 5 bases left in between. CDR3: CASSQSLNTEAFF. CDR3 nucleotide sequence: TGTGCCAGCAGCCAGAGCTTGAACACTGAAGCTTTCTTT.

J is TRBJ2-1 and V is TRBV3-1 (or the pseudogene TRBV3-2); 7 bases map to TRBD2. CDR3 length equals 17 residues. Germline V gene lookup returns CDR1 LGHDT and CDR2 YNNKEL (reference sequence). Trimming took 3 bases from V and 7 from J; bases not matched to a gene: 15. CDR3 amino acids: CASSHYRTVPRGNEQFF. The DNA for the CDR3 is TGTGCCAGCAGCCACTACCGGACCGTCCCGCGGGGGAATGAGCAGTTCTTC.

The chain is built from TRBV19 and TRBJ1-5; 11 bases are a match to TRBD1. Germline values: CDR1 LNHDA, CDR2 SQIVND (reference sequence). This CDR3 has 18 residues. V dropped 1 base and J dropped 3; count of bases not matched to a gene: 8. CDR3 amino acids: CASSIGGTGGRLNQPQHF. The DNA for the CDR3 is TGTGCCAGTAGTATAGGAGGGACAGGGGGTAGGCTCAATCAGCCCCAGCATTTT.

The chain employs TRBV28 and TRBJ2-7; TRBD2 is a possible D gene (5 bases). The germline V gene encodes CDR1 MDHEN and CDR2 SYDVKM. Trimming removed 4 bases from V and 4 bases from J, with 17 bases in between. The CDR3 is 15 amino acids. The CDR3 region has the DNA TGTGCCAGCAGTTCCCCCGGGGTAGCAGAATACGAGCAGTACTTC. It translates to CASSSPGVAEYEQYF. The whole variable domain, remainder taken from reference TRBV28 and TRBJ2-7, is DVKVTQSSRYLVKRTGEKVFLECVQDMDHENMFWYRQDPGLGLRLIYFSYDVKMKEKGDIPEGYSVSREKKERFSLILESASTNQTSMYLCASSSPGVAEYEQYFGPGTRLTVT.

The CDR3 DNA reads as TGTGCCAGTAGTTTCGGGACAGGGGTTGGGGAGACCCAGTACTTC. This encodes CASSFGTGVGETQYF. The rearrangement uses TRBV19 and TRBJ2-5; 10 bases agree with TRBD1. The germline V gene has CDR1 LNHDA and CDR2 SQIVND (reference sequence). V was clipped by 5 bases and J by 5 bases; unmatched bases: 8. The CDR3 consists of 15 residues.